These T cell receptor beta chains were read from a single sample in a study of technical replicates of blood from a few donors. TCRdb keeps only in-frame clones here, not all; method: immunoSEQ multiplex PCR. The sample comprises about 59,000 clones, 85% to 95% of which are singletons, and approximately 4% rests with the top ten. Specimen: PBMCs. All receptors derive from a human donor in good health. Some clones in this sample may be carry-over from other donors' samples. CDR3s include the opening cysteine and the closing phenylalanine or tryptophan. Each record gives: V gene, D gene, clone size, J gene, CDR3 DNA, CDR3 protein. D genes are given only for firm matches. Clone size appears in some rows only: once, few, many, or a class for an expanded clone.

TRBV4-2	TRBD1	-	TRBJ1-4	TGTGCCAGCAGCCAAGTTGAGACAGGGGCCGCTAATGAAAAACTGTTTTTT	CASSQVETGAANEKLFF
TRBV21-1	-	-	TRBJ2-7	TGTGCCAGCAGCAATCACCCGGGACAAGGGGATTTAGGCTCCTACGAGCAGTACTTC	CASSNHPGQGDLGSYEQYF
TRBV6-1	-	-	TRBJ1-2	TGTGCCAGCAGTGTGGGACTGACTAACTATGGCTACACCTTC	CASSVGLTNYGYTF
TRBV25-1	TRBD2	-	TRBJ2-1	TGTGCCAGCAGTGGGGGGGGTAGCGGTTCATACAATGAGCAGTTCTTC	CASSGGGSGSYNEQFF
TRBV6-5	TRBD1	many	TRBJ1-5	TGTGCCAGCAGCCTTACAGGGGGCGGGCAGCCCCAGCATTTT	CASSLTGGGQPQHF
TRBV5-1	TRBD1	-	TRBJ2-7	TGCGCCAGCAGCTTCGCTCCGGGACAGAACTACGAGCAGTACTTC	CASSFAPGQNYEQYF
TRBV2	-	-	TRBJ1-5	TGTGCCAGCAGTACGGACGGACGGGGGCAGCCCCAGCATTTT	CASSTDGRGQPQHF
TRBV18	TRBD2	-	TRBJ2-2	TGTGCCAGCCGAATAGCGGGAGGGCCCCGCACCGGGGAGCTGTTTTTT	CASRIAGGPRTGELFF
TRBV11-2	-	few	TRBJ1-3	TGTGCCAGCAGCCCAGTAGCGGCAGGGAAGTTTCGAAACACCATATATTTT	CASSPVAAGKFRNTIYF
TRBV4-3	TRBD2	-	TRBJ2-2	TGCGCCAGCAGCCAAGAGTACGGCGCTAGCGGTTCGAACACCGGGGAGCTGTTTTTT	CASSQEYGASGSNTGELFF
TRBV10-3	-	-	TRBJ1-6	TGTGCCACCAAACCAACGGTGGAGGAATATTCACCCCTCCACTTT	CATKPTVEEYSPLHF
TRBV6-5	TRBD1	-	TRBJ1-2	TGTGCCAGCAGTTACCACGACAGGGTCGGCTATGGCTACACCTTC	CASSYHDRVGYGYTF
TRBV6-5	TRBD1	-	TRBJ1-1	TGTGCCAGCACCAGGGGGAATGAAGCTTTCTTT	CASTRGNEAFF
TRBV7-9	-	-	TRBJ2-2	TGTGCCAGCAGCCTAAAAACCGGGGCCGGGGAGCTGTTTTTT	CASSLKTGAGELFF
TRBV6-5	-	-	TRBJ2-7	TGTGCCAGCAGTCGCCCCGACAGCTACGAGCAGTACTTC	CASSRPDSYEQYF
TRBV18	-	once	TRBJ2-1	TGTGCCAGCTCATCTACCTTGTCGGGAGAGGGCTACAATGAGCAGTTCTTC	CASSSTLSGEGYNEQFF
TRBV5-6	-	-	TRBJ1-1	TGTGCCAGCAGTTACGGACAGACTGAAGCTTTCTTT	CASSYGQTEAFF
TRBV9	-	-	TRBJ2-7	TGTGCCAGCAGCGTTAGCGGGACAGTCTACGAGCAGTACTTC	CASSVSGTVYEQYF
TRBV18	TRBD2	-	TRBJ2-1	TGTGCCAGCTCACCATGGATCCGGGAGGGTGAGCAGTTCTTC	CASSPWIREGEQFF
TRBV4-1	-	few	TRBJ1-5	TGCGCCAGCAGCCAATACCAGGCGAGCAATCAGCCCCAGCATTTT	CASSQYQASNQPQHF
TRBV14	TRBD1	once	TRBJ1-1	TGTGCCAGCAGCCAAGTGGGACAGGGGGCCTACACTGAAGCTTTCTTT	CASSQVGQGAYTEAFF
TRBV4-2	-	-	TRBJ1-2	TGTGCCAGCAGCCAGGAAAGACGGGAGCGCTACACCTTC	CASSQERRERYTF
TRBV7-5	-	-	TRBJ1-5	TGTGTCAGAAGCTTAGGGGCCGCCGCCCGCAATCAGCCCCAGCATTTT	CVRSLGAAARNQPQHF
TRBV30	-	-	TRBJ2-7	TGTGCCTGGAGTGTCCGGGTCGAGCAGTACTTC	CAWSVRVEQYF
TRBV7-6	TRBD1	-	TRBJ2-7	TGTGCCAGCAGCTCTTCCGGGACAGGGAAGTCCGAGCAGTACTTC	CASSSSGTGKSEQYF
TRBV11-2	TRBD1	-	TRBJ2-7	TGTGCCAGCAGCATCCGGACAGGGTCCTCCTACGAGCAGTACTTC	CASSIRTGSSYEQYF
TRBV25-1	-	-	TRBJ2-3	TGTGCCAGCAGTGATGCGGTCCGCACAGATACGCAGTATTTT	CASSDAVRTDTQYF
TRBV11-2	TRBD2	-	TRBJ2-3	TGTGCCAGCAGCTTAGGCGCCCCCAGCGGGGGCACCAATACGCAGTATTTT	CASSLGAPSGGTNTQYF
TRBV27	-	-	TRBJ1-2	TGTGCCAGCAGTTTCGGAGGTGGCTACACCTTC	CASSFGGGYTF
TRBV9	TRBD1	-	TRBJ1-3	TGTGCCAGCAGCGAACGGACAGGGGAAAACACCATATATTTT	CASSERTGENTIYF
TRBV6-6	-	-	TRBJ2-7	TGTGCCAGCCGGTCGGCGGGAAAAGGCGAGCAGTACTTC	CASRSAGKGEQYF
TRBV6-5	TRBD1	-	TRBJ1-4	TGTGCCAGCAGCTCGGGACAGATGGGTGAAAAACTGTTTTTT	CASSSGQMGEKLFF
TRBV7-6	TRBD2	-	TRBJ2-5	TGTGCCAGCAGTCCCCCTAGCGGGGGCGGGGAGACCCAGTACTTC	CASSPPSGGGETQYF
TRBV19	TRBD1	-	TRBJ2-7	TGTGCCAGTAGTAGGACAGGGCAGTACGAGCAGTACTTC	CASSRTGQYEQYF
TRBV20-1	TRBD1	-	TRBJ1-1	TGCAGTGCACCGACAGGGAGGTACGCTTTCTTT	CSAPTGRYAFF
TRBV27	-	-	TRBJ2-7	TGTGCCAGCAGTTTGGGAGAATCCTACGAGCAGTACTTC	CASSLGESYEQYF
TRBV5-6	-	-	TRBJ1-1	TGTGCCAGCAGCTTGTTTGGGCAGGAGAACACTGAAGCTTTCTTT	CASSLFGQENTEAFF
TRBV29-1	TRBD2	-	TRBJ2-1	TGCAGCGTTGATCATGCGGGGGGATACAATGAGCAGTTCTTC	CSVDHAGGYNEQFF
TRBV15	TRBD2	once	TRBJ2-1	TGTGCCACCAGCAGAGTTCTAGCGGGAGGGGGTTACAATGAGCAGTTCTTC	CATSRVLAGGGYNEQFF
TRBV18	-	-	TRBJ2-2	TGTGCCAGCTCACTACCTTCGAGGAGGAACACCGGGGAGCTGTTTTTT	CASSLPSRRNTGELFF
TRBV9	-	-	TRBJ1-2	TGTGCCAGCGGCCCGGGGGGGGGCGTAGGCTATGGCTACACCTTC	CASGPGGGVGYGYTF
TRBV10-3	-	-	TRBJ1-5	TGTGCCATCAGCTCCGGACAGCCCCCGTCCCAGCATTTT	CAISSGQPPSQHF
TRBV6-5	TRBD1	-	TRBJ2-2	TGTGCCAGCAGTGGAACAGGGGGCGGAACCGGGGAGCTGTTTTTT	CASSGTGGGTGELFF
TRBV23-1	-	-	TRBJ2-2	TGCGCCAGCGACAGGAGGCGGGAGCCGAACACCGGGGAGCTGTTTTTT	CASDRRREPNTGELFF
TRBV4-3	-	-	TRBJ2-1	TGCGCCAGCAGCCAAGATACGGGAGAGCAGTTCTTC	CASSQDTGEQFF
TRBV6-5	TRBD1	-	TRBJ2-2	TGTGCCAGCAGTCGGACAGGGGTTATATCCGGGGAGCTGTTTTTT	CASSRTGVISGELFF
TRBV30	TRBD1	-	TRBJ1-6	TGTGCCTGGAGGACAGGGTCCTATAATTCACCCCTCCACTTT	CAWRTGSYNSPLHF
TRBV7-6	TRBD2	-	TRBJ2-7	TGTGCCAGCAGCTTAGGGCTAGCGGGGGGGCTGTACGAGCAGTACTTC	CASSLGLAGGLYEQYF
TRBV9	TRBD1	-	TRBJ1-6	TGTGCCAGCAGCGTTGGGGACAGGGGTAATTCACCCCTCCACTTT	CASSVGDRGNSPLHF
TRBV5-1	-	-	TRBJ1-1	TGCGCCAGCAGCTCCAGACAGGACAACACTGAAGCTTTCTTT	CASSSRQDNTEAFF
TRBV27	TRBD1	-	TRBJ1-2	TGTGCCAGCAGTTCGGGACAGGGGAATGGCTACACCTTC	CASSSGQGNGYTF
TRBV7-9	TRBD2	-	TRBJ2-1	TGTGCCAGCAGCTTAGAAAGTGGCGGGACTAACTACAATGAGCAGTTCTTC	CASSLESGGTNYNEQFF
TRBV5-1	TRBD2	-	TRBJ2-5	TGCGCCAGCAGCCCGAGGGTAGCGGGGGCGCACGAGACCCAGTACTTC	CASSPRVAGAHETQYF
TRBV12-5	TRBD1	-	TRBJ1-5	TGTGCTAGTGGTTTGGGACAGGGTCATAGCAATCAGCCCCAGCATTTT	CASGLGQGHSNQPQHF
TRBV7-9	TRBD2	-	TRBJ2-3	TGTGCCAGCAGCTTAAATCCTAGCGGGAGTGCAGATACGCAGTATTTT	CASSLNPSGSADTQYF
TRBV9	-	-	TRBJ2-5	TGTGCCAGCAGCCCCCGGACGGGGGAGACCCAGTACTTC	CASSPRTGETQYF
TRBV5-4	-	-	TRBJ1-1	TGTGCCAGCGGAATCTCGGGGAAGAACACTGAAGCTTTCTTT	CASGISGKNTEAFF
TRBV2	-	-	TRBJ2-1	TGTGCCAGCAGGGAACAGACTATGCTCCATGAGCAGTTCTTC	CASREQTMLHEQFF
TRBV30	-	-	TRBJ2-7	TGTGCCTGGAGTATATCCTACGAGCAGTACTTC	CAWSISYEQYF